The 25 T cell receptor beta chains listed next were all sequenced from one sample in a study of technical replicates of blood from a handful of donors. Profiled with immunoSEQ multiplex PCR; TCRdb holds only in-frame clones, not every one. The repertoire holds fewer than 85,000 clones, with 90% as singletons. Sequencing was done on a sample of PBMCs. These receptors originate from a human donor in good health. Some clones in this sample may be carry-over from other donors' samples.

In DNA, the CDR3 is TGTGCCAGCAGCGTACAGGGGGCTAACTATGGCTACACCTTC. Its translation is CASSVQGANYGYTF. The chain employs TRBV9 and TRBJ1-2, with 7 bases lining up with TRBD1. With V trimmed by 1 base and J by 0 bases, 0 bases remained unmatched. Germline CDR1 reads SGDLS; CDR2 reads YYNGEE. The CDR3 contains 14 residues.

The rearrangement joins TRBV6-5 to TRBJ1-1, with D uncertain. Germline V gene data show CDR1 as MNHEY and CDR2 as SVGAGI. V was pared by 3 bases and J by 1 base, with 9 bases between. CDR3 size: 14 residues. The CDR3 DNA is TGTGCCAGCAGTTATAACGGAGAGAACACTGAAGCTTTCTTT. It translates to CASSYNGENTEAFF.

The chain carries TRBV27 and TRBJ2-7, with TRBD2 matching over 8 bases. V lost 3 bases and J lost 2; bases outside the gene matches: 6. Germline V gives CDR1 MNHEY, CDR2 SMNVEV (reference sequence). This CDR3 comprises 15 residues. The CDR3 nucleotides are TGTGCCAGCAGTTTTTCATCGGGAGGGCCCTACGAGCAGTACTTC. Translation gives CASSFSSGGPYEQYF.

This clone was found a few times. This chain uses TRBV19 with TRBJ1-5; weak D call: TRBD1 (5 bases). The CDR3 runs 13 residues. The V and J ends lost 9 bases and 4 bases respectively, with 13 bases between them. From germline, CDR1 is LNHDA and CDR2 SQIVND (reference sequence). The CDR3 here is CASQVRGNQPQHF. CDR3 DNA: TGTGCCAGCCAAGTTCGGGGGAATCAGCCCCAGCATTTT.

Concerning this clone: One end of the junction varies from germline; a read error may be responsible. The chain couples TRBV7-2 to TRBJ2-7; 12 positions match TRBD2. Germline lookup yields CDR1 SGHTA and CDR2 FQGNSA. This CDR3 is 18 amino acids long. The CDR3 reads CASSLDLAGGPSSSEQYF. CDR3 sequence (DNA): TGTGCCAGCAGCTTAGACCTAGCGGGGGGGCCTAGTTCCTCCGAGCAGTACTTC.

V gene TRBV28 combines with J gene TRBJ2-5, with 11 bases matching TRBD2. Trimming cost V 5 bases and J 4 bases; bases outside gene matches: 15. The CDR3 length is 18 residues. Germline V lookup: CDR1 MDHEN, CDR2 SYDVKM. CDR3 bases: TGTGCCAGCAGTGGGTTAGCGGTCCTAGCGGGAGGCGGAGAGACCCAGTACTTC. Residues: CASSGLAVLAGGGETQYF.

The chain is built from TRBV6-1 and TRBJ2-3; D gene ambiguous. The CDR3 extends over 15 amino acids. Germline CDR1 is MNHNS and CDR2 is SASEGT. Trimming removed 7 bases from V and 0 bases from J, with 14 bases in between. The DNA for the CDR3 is TGTGCCAGCATCCTACGAAGCCCGAGCACAGATACGCAGTATTTT. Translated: CASILRSPSTDTQYF.

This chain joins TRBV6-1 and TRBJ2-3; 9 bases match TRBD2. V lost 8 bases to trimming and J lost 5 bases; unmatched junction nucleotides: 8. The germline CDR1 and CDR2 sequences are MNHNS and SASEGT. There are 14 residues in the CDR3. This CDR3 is CASPGGRVIDTQYF. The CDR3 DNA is TGTGCCAGCCCGGGCGGGAGGGTTATAGATACGCAGTATTTT.

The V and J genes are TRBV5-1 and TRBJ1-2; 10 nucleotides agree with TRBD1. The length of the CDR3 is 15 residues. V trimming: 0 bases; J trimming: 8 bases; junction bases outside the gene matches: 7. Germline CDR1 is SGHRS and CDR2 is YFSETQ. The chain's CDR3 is CASSLVGQGKDGYTF. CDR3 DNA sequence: TGCGCCAGCAGCTTGGTGGGACAGGGGAAAGACGGCTACACCTTC.

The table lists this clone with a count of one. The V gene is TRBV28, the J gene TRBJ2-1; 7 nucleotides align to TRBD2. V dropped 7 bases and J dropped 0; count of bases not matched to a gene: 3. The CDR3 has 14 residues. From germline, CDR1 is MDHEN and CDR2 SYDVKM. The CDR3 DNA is TGTGCCAGCAAGGCTAGCGGCTCCTACAATGAGCAGTTCTTC. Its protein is CASKASGSYNEQFF.

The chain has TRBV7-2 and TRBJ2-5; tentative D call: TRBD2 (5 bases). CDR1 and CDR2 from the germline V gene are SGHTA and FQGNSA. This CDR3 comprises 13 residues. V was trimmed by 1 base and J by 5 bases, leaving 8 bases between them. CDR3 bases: TGTGCCAGCAGCTTAGAAAGAGGGGAGACCCAGTACTTC. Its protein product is CASSLERGETQYF.

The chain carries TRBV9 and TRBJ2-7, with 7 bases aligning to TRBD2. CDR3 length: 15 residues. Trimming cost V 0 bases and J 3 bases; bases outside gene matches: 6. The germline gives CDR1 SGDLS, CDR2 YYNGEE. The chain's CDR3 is CASSVEAGPVYEQYF. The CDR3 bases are TGTGCCAGCAGCGTAGAAGCGGGGCCGGTCTACGAGCAGTACTTC.

The CDR3: CASRMGERGDYNEQFF. In DNA form, the CDR3 reads TGTGCCAGCAGAATGGGGGAGCGGGGGGACTACAATGAGCAGTTCTTC. The chain has TRBV5-6 and TRBJ2-1; 9 nucleotides line up with TRBD2. Unmatched junction bases numbered 9, after V lost 5 bases and J lost 3 bases. CDR3 length: 16 residues. The germline gives CDR1 SGHDT, CDR2 YYEEEE.

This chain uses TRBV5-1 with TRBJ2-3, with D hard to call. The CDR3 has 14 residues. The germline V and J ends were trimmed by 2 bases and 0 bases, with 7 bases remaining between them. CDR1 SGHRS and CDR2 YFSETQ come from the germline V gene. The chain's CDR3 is CASSLQTSTDTQYF. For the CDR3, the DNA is TGCGCCAGCAGCTTACAAACCAGCACAGATACGCAGTATTTT.

The DNA of the CDR3 is TGTGCCAGCAGTTCCGGACAGGGGGCTCGGGGCTACACCTTC. It specifies CASSSGQGARGYTF. The chain carries TRBV6-4 and TRBJ1-2; 11 nucleotides agree with TRBD1. The CDR3 totals 14 residues. The J segment lost 8 bases and the V segment lost 5 bases, leaving 7 bases of the junction unmatched. Germline lookup yields CDR1 MRHNA and CDR2 SNTAGT.

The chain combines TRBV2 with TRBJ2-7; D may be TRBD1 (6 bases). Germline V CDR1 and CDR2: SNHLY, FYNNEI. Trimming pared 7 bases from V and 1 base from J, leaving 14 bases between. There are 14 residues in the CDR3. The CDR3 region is CASTFTGSSYEQYF. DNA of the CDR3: TGTGCCAGCACCTTTACAGGGAGTTCCTACGAGCAGTACTTC.

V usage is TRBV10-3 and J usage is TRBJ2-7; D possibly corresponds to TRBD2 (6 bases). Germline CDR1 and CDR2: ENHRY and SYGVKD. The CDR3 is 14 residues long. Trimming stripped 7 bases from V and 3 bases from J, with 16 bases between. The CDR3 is CAINGGKGIYEQYF. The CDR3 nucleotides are TGTGCCATCAACGGCGGGAAGGGGATCTACGAGCAGTACTTC.

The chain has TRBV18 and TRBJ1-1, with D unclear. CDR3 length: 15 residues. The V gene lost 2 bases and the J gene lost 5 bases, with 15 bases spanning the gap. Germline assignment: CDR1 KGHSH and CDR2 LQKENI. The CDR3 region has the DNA TGTGCCAGCTCACCAAATGAGGCGGTTGTGACTGAAGCTTTCTTT. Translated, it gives CASSPNEAVVTEAFF.

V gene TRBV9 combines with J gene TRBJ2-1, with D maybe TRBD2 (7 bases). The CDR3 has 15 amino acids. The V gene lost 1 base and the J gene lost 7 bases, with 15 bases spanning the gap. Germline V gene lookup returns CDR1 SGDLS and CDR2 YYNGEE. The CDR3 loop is CASSVLGGAANEQFF. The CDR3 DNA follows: TGTGCCAGCAGCGTACTGGGGGGGGCAGCGAATGAGCAGTTCTTC.

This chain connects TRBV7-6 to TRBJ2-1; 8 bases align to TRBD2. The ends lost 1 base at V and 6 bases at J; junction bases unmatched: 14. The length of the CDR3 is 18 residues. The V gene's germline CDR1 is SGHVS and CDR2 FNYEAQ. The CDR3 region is CASSLEYGPGGLFNEQFF. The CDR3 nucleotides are TGTGCCAGCAGCTTAGAGTACGGTCCGGGGGGGCTTTTCAATGAGCAGTTCTTC.

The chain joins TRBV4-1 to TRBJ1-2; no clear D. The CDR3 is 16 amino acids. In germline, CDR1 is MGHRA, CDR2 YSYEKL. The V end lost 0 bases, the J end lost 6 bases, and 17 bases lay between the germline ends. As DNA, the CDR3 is TGCGCCAGCAGCCAAGATGTTGAGGGAACAGTCCATGGCTACACCTTC. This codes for CASSQDVEGTVHGYTF.

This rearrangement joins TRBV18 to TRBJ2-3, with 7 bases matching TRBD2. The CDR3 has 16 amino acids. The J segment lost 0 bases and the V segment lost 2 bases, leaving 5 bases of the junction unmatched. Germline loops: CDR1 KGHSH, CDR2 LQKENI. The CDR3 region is CASSPTGSGSTDTQYF. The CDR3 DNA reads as TGTGCCAGCTCACCAACCGGTAGCGGGAGCACAGATACGCAGTATTTT.

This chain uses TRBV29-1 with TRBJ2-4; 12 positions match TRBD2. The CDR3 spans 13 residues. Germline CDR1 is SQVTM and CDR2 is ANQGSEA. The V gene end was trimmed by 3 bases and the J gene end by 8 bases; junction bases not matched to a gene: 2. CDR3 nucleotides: TGCAGCGTTGATCGACTAGCGGGAGACATTCAGTACTTC. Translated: CSVDRLAGDIQYF.

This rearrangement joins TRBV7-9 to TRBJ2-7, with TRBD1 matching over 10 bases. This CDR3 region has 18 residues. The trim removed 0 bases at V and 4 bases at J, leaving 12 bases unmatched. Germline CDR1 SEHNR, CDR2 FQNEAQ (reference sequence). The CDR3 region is CASSLAERVRDRGYEQYF. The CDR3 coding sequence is TGTGCCAGCAGCTTAGCCGAAAGAGTCCGGGACAGGGGATACGAGCAGTACTTC.

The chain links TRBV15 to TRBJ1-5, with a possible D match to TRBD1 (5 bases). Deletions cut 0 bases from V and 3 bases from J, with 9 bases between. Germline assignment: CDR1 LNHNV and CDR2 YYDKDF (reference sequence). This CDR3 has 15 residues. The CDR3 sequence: CATSRDRGINQPQHF. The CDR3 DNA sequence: TGTGCCACCAGCAGAGATCGGGGGATCAATCAGCCCCAGCATTTT. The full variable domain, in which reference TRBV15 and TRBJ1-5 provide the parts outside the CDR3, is DAMVIQNPRYQVTQFGKPVTLSCSQTLNHNVMYWYQQKSSQAPKLLFHYYDKDFNNEADTPDNFQSRRPNTSFCFLDIRSPGLGDTAMYLCATSRDRGINQPQHFGDGTRLSIL.